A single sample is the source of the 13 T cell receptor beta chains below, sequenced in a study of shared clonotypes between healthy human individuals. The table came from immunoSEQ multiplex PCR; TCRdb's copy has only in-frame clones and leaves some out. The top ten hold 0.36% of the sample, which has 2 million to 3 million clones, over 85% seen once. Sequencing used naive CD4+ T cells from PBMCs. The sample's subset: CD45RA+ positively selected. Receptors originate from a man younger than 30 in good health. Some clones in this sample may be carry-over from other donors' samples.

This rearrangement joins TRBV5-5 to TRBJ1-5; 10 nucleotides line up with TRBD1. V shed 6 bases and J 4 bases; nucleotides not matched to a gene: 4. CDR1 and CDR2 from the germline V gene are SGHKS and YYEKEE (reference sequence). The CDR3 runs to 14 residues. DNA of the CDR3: TGTGCCAGCACCGAGGGACAGGGGAATCAGCCCCAGCATTTT. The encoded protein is CASTEGQGNQPQHF.

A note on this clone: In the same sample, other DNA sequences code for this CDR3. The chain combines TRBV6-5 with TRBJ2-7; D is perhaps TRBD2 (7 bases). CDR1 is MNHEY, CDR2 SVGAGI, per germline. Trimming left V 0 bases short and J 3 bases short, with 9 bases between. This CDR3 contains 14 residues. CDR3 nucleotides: TGTGCCAGCAGTTACTCTAGGGGGGGCTACGAGCAGTACTTC. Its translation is CASSYSRGGYEQYF.

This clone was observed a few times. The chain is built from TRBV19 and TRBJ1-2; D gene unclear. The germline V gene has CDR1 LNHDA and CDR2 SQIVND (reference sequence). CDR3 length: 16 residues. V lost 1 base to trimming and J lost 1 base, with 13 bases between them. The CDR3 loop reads CASSIVGPRSNYGYTF. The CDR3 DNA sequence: TGTGCCAGTAGTATAGTAGGGCCGCGGAGTAACTATGGCTACACCTTC.

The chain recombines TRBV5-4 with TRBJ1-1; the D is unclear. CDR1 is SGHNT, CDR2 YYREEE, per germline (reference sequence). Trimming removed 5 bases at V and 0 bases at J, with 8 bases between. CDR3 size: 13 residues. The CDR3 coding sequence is TGTGCCAGCAGACAAACAGTGAACACTGAAGCTTTCTTT. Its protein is CASRQTVNTEAFF.

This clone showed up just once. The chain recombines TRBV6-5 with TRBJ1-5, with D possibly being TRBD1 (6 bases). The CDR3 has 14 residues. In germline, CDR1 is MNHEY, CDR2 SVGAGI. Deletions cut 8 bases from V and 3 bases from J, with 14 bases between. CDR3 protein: CASGFDRYNQPQHF. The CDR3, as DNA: TGTGCCAGCGGATTTGACAGGTACAATCAGCCCCAGCATTTT.

CDR3 protein: CASSLDRRGLGANVLTF. The CDR3 DNA follows: TGTGCCAGCAGCTTAGATAGGAGGGGGCTAGGGGCCAACGTCCTGACTTTC. The chain combines TRBV11-2 with TRBJ2-6; D may be TRBD1 (7 bases). Germline CDR1 and CDR2: SGHAT and FQNNGV. The V and J ends lost 0 bases and 4 bases respectively, with 13 bases between them. The CDR3 contains 17 residues.

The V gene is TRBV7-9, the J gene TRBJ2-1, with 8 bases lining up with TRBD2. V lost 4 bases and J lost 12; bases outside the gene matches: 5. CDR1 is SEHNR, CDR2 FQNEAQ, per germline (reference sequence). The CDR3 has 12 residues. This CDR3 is CASSYSGTGQFF. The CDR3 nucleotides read TGTGCCAGCAGCTATAGCGGGACTGGGCAGTTCTTC.

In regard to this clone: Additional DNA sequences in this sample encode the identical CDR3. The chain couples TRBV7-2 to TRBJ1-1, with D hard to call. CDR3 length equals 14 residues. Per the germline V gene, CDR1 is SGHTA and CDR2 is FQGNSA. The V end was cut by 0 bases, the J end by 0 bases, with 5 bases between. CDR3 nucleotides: TGTGCCAGCAGCTTAGCAGGCTTGAACACTGAAGCTTTCTTT. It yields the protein CASSLAGLNTEAFF.

The CDR3 coding sequence is TGTGCCAGCAGTTTTCTAAGGACAGCCAGCGATGAGCAGTTCTTC. Encoded protein: CASSFLRTASDEQFF. The chain recombines TRBV28 with TRBJ2-1; the D gene is possibly TRBD1 (6 bases). CDR1 is MDHEN and CDR2 is SYDVKM in the germline V gene. The V end was cut by 3 bases, the J end by 8 bases, with 17 bases between. This CDR3 has 15 amino acids.

CDR3 nucleotide sequence: TGTGCCAGCAGCTTAATCGGGAGAGAGGGGGAGCAGTACTTC. Translating it yields CASSLIGREGEQYF. The gene calls are TRBV7-2 and TRBJ2-7; maybe TRBD2 (6 bases). Trimming stripped 2 bases from V and 7 bases from J, with 15 bases between. The CDR3 is made up of 14 amino acids. CDR1 is SGHTA and CDR2 is FQGNSA in the germline V gene.

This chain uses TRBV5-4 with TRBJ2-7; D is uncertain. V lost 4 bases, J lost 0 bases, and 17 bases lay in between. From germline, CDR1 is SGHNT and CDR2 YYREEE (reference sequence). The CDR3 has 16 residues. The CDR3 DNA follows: TGTGCCAGCAGCGATCCCTCGGATTCGGGCTCCTACGAGCAGTACTTC. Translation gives CASSDPSDSGSYEQYF.

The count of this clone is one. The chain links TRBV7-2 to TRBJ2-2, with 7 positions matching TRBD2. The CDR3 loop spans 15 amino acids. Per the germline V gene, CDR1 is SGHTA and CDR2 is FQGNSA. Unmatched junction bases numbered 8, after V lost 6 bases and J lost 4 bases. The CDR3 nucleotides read TGTGCCAGCAGACGACGGTGGGGGGGCACCGGGGAGCTGTTTTTT. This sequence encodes CASRRRWGGTGELFF. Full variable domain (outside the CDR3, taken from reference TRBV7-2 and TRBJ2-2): GAGVSQSPSNKVTEKGKDVELRCDPISGHTALYWYRQSLGQGLEFLIYFQGNSAPDKSGLPSDRFSAERTGGSVSTLTIQRTQQEDSAVYLCASRRRWGGTGELFFGEGSRLTVL.

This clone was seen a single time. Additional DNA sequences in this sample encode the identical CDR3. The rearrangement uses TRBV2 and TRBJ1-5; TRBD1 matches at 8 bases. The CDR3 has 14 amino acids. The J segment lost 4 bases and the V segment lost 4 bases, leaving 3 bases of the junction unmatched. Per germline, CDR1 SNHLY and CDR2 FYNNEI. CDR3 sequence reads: CASSAGGSNQPQHF. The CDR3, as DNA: TGTGCCAGCAGTGCAGGGGGCTCTAATCAGCCCCAGCATTTT.